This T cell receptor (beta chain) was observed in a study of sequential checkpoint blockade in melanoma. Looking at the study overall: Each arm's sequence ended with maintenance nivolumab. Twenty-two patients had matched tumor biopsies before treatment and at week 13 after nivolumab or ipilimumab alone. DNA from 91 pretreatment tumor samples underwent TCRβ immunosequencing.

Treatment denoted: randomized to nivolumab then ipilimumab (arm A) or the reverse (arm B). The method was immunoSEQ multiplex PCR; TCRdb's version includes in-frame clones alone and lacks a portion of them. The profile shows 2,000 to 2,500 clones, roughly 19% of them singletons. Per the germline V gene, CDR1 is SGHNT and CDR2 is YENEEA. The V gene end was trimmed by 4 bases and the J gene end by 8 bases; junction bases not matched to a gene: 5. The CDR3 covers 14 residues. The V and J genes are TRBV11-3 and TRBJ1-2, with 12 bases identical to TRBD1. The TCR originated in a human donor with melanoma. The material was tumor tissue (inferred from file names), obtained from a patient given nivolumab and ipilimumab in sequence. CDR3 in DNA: TGTGCCAGCAGCTGGGACAGGGGGCGCGGAGGCTACACCTTC. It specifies CASSWDRGRGGYTF. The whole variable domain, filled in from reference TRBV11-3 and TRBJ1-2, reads EAGVVQSPRYKIIEKKQPVAFWCNPISGHNTLYWYLQNLGQGPELLIRYENEEAVDDSQLPKDRFSAERLKGVDSTLKIQPAELGDSAVYLCASSWDRGRGGYTFGSGTRLTVV.